The clone carrying this TCR beta chain was seen just once. This entry comes from a study of blood T cell repertoires in COVID-19. Study summary: The samples span acute and convalescent COVID-19 from the United States, Italy and Spain. Nucleic acid was either cDNA or gDNA, and it came from T cells, B-cell-depleted T cells, or PBMCs.

Germline V lookup: CDR1 SEHNR, CDR2 FQNEAQ (reference sequence). V shed 0 bases and J shed 8 bases, with 7 bases lying between them. The CDR3 totals 12 residues. Per the authors' pipeline: Estimated nucleated cell counts came from reference gene primer amplification. The assay was immunoSEQ multiplex PCR, and TCRdb's table has in-frame clones only and misses some. V and J calls and clone size are those listed in that table; D and trimming were worked out from the DNA. Of roughly 100,000 clones listed, 91% are singletons. The chain combines TRBV7-9 with TRBJ1-1; no clear D. The receptor was derived from a human donor in a cohort sampled during active COVID-19. Sequences were obtained from peripheral blood. CDR3 coding DNA: TGTGCCAGCAGCTTAGCGTCGGGGGAAGCTTTCTTT. This codes for CASSLASGEAFF.